These 18 T cell receptor beta chains came from one sample sequenced in a study of blood T cell repertoires in COVID-19. Sequenced by immunoSEQ multiplex PCR; TCRdb stores in-frame clones only, minus some. The sample includes approximately 200,000 clones, approximately 85% of them seen just once. Sequencing was carried out using peripheral blood. Every receptor here comes from a man between 50 and 59 years old who had recovered from COVID-19.

This chain connects TRBV5-4 to TRBJ2-5; TRBD2 matches 11 bases. Germline CDR1 is SGHNT and CDR2 is YYREEE (reference sequence). This CDR3 is 15 amino acids long. V trimming: 1 base; J trimming: 1 base; junction bases outside the gene matches: 0. CDR3 sequence reads: CASSLTSGSQETQYF. CDR3 sequence (DNA): TGTGCCAGCAGCTTGACTAGCGGGAGCCAAGAGACCCAGTACTTC. The variable domain in full, completed from reference TRBV5-4 and TRBJ2-5, reads ETGVTQSPTHLIKTRGQQVTLRCSSQSGHNTVSWYQQALGQGPQFIFQYYREEENGRGNFPPRFSGLQFPNYSSELNVNALELDDSALYLCASSLTSGSQETQYFGPGTRLLVL.

The chain combines TRBV6-5 with TRBJ1-5; 7 nucleotides agree with TRBD1. V shed 4 bases and J 8 bases; nucleotides not matched to a gene: 11. Germline CDR1 and CDR2: MNHEY and SVGAGI. This CDR3 has 15 residues. DNA of the CDR3: TGTGCCAGCAGTTCCAGGCAGCCCACAGGGGAGCCCCAGCATTTT. This gives the protein CASSSRQPTGEPQHF.

This chain links TRBV27 with TRBJ1-6; a weak D match, TRBD1 (5 bases). Germline CDR1 is MNHEY and CDR2 is SMNVEV (reference sequence). The CDR3 is made up of 13 amino acids. Trimming removed 6 bases from V and 5 bases from J, with 8 bases in between. The CDR3 loop is CASRSGNNSPLHF. CDR3 nucleotides: TGTGCCAGCAGGTCAGGGAATAATTCACCCCTCCACTTT.

This clone was detected once. The chain links TRBV7-7 to TRBJ2-2, with D perhaps matching TRBD1 (8 bases). Looked up from germline, CDR1 is SSHAT and CDR2 is FNYEAQ (reference sequence). The CDR3 is made up of 18 amino acids. V lost 5 bases and J lost 6, with 25 bases in between. CDR3 sequence: CASSPLSDRTGRAGELFF. The CDR3 bases are TGTGCCAGCAGCCCACTCTCCGACCGGACAGGGAGGGCCGGGGAGCTGTTTTTT.

V and J are TRBV3-1 (or the pseudogene TRBV3-2) and TRBJ1-1; D gene uncertain. The germline V gene encodes CDR1 LGHDT and CDR2 YNNKEL (reference sequence). The V and J ends lost 5 bases and 0 bases respectively, with 10 bases between them. CDR3 size: 14 residues. This chain's CDR3 is CASSIPGMNTEAFF. CDR3 DNA: TGTGCCAGCAGCATCCCCGGGATGAACACTGAAGCTTTCTTT.

The chain uses TRBV12-3 or TRBV12-4 and TRBJ2-2, with D hard to call. The CDR3 totals 12 residues. Trimming took 8 bases from V and 5 from J, leaving 9 bases between them. The CDR3 protein is CASSSGTGELFF. For the CDR3, the DNA is TGTGCCAGCTCATCCGGTACCGGGGAGCTGTTTTTT.

V is TRBV30 and J is TRBJ2-5, with D perhaps TRBD2 (5 bases). The CDR3 contains 15 residues. Germline CDR1 is GTSNPN and CDR2 is SVGIG (reference sequence). V shed 1 base and J shed 2 bases, with 14 bases lying between them. The CDR3 loop reads CAWSDHTSSQETQYF. Here the CDR3 DNA reads TGTGCCTGGAGTGACCATACTAGTTCTCAAGAGACCCAGTACTTC.

Comments on this clone: The sample holds other DNA sequences that translate to the same CDR3. The chain carries TRBV28 and TRBJ2-7, with 14 positions matching TRBD2. With 2 bases clipped from V and 0 bases from J, the junction kept 0 bases outside the gene matches. CDR3 size: 16 residues. Germline loops: CDR1 MDHEN, CDR2 SYDVKM. The CDR3, as DNA: TGTGCCAGCAGTTTAGGGACTAGCGGGAGCTCCTACGAGCAGTACTTC. Protein product: CASSLGTSGSSYEQYF.

The chain is built from TRBV2 and TRBJ2-3; 12 nucleotides line up with TRBD2. V lost 6 bases and J lost 0; bases outside the gene matches: 7. The germline CDR1 and CDR2 sequences are SNHLY and FYNNEI. The CDR3 is 17 residues long. The DNA for the CDR3 is TGTGCCAGCAGCCCAGGACTAGCGGGAATTAGCACAGATACGCAGTATTTT. Protein sequence: CASSPGLAGISTDTQYF.

This chain links TRBV7-9 with TRBJ2-7; D gene unclear. V lost 3 bases to trimming and J lost 2 bases, with 8 bases between them. Germline V gene lookup returns CDR1 SEHNR and CDR2 FQNEAQ (reference sequence). The CDR3 is 13 amino acids. The CDR3: CASSLVATYEQYF. CDR3 coding DNA: TGTGCCAGCAGCTTGGTGGCCACCTACGAGCAGTACTTC.

V gene TRBV5-1 combines with J gene TRBJ2-1; TRBD2 might be the D (5 bases). This CDR3 region has 15 residues. V was clipped by 5 bases and J by 4 bases, with 16 bases between them. Germline V CDR1 and CDR2: SGHRS, YFSETQ. In nucleotides, the CDR3 is TGCGCCAGCAGGCGGAACGGGGAAGTTTACAATGAGCAGTTCTTC. It specifies CASRRNGEVYNEQFF.

The rearrangement joins TRBV14 to TRBJ2-7; no clear D gene. Trimming cost V 5 bases and J 2 bases, with 7 bases left between them. The CDR3 has 12 amino acids. Germline-derived CDR1 and CDR2 are SGHDN and FVKESK. This CDR3 reads CASSLSAYEQYF. The CDR3 DNA sequence: TGTGCCAGCAGCTTGTCAGCCTACGAGCAGTACTTC.

This chain links TRBV5-4 with TRBJ1-2, with no clear D. In germline, CDR1 is SGHNT, CDR2 YYREEE (reference sequence). This CDR3 has 15 amino acids. V was clipped by 0 bases and J by 6 bases, with 15 bases between them. The CDR3 here is CASSLGPTAEDGYTF. In nucleotides, the CDR3 is TGTGCCAGCAGCTTGGGCCCGACGGCGGAGGATGGCTACACCTTC.

V usage is TRBV19 and J usage is TRBJ2-7; 7 positions match TRBD2. Germline-derived CDR1 and CDR2 are LNHDA and SQIVND (reference sequence). The V and J ends lost 2 bases and 6 bases, in that order; junction bases with no gene match: 10. The CDR3 consists of 15 residues. The CDR3 nucleotides read TGTGCCAGTAGTATATGGGGCGGGAGTGATTCCGAGCAGTACTTC. As protein: CASSIWGGSDSEQYF.

J is TRBJ2-6 and V is TRBV5-1; D remains ambiguous. The CDR3 is 14 amino acids. Trimming stripped 5 bases from V and 2 bases from J, with 8 bases between. Germline-derived CDR1 and CDR2 are SGHRS and YFSETQ. The CDR3 protein is CASSSFAGANVLTF. The DNA of the CDR3 is TGCGCCAGCAGTTCCTTCGCTGGGGCCAACGTCCTGACTTTC.

The rearrangement links TRBV5-1 to TRBJ1-2; 8 bases map to TRBD1. The CDR3 covers 16 residues. Looked up from germline, CDR1 is SGHRS and CDR2 is YFSETQ. V lost 3 bases to trimming and J lost 2 bases; unmatched junction nucleotides: 9. CDR3 amino acids: CASSSNGQGTNYGYTF. The DNA for the CDR3 is TGCGCCAGCAGCTCCAATGGACAGGGCACAAACTATGGCTACACCTTC.

This clone was counted a single time. This chain uses TRBV5-1 with TRBJ1-4, with D possibly being TRBD1 (6 bases). CDR1 and CDR2 from the germline V gene are SGHRS and YFSETQ. The CDR3 totals 16 residues. The ends were cut back, 0 bases at V and 7 bases at J, with 16 bases in the middle. The chain's CDR3 is CASSLVQGPPSEKLFF. CDR3 DNA: TGCGCCAGCAGCTTGGTGCAGGGGCCTCCCAGTGAAAAACTGTTTTTT.

The V gene is TRBV7-9, the J gene TRBJ2-7; perhaps TRBD1 as D (6 bases). Trimming cost V 4 bases and J 3 bases, with 16 bases left between them. The length of the CDR3 is 15 residues. Germline-derived CDR1 and CDR2 are SEHNR and FQNEAQ (reference sequence). In DNA form, the CDR3 reads TGTGCCAGCAGCTCAACAGGGATAAGAGACTACGAGCAGTACTTC. Its protein is CASSSTGIRDYEQYF.